The 32 T cell receptor beta chains below all came from one sample that was sequenced in a study of blood T cells in healthy people across ages. Next came a second PCR, run for about 6 to 12 cycles, which used a sample-barcoded 5' primer along with a J-beta primer mix. TCRdb processed the 5' RACE reads anew with MiXCR; each CDR3 protein has one entry. Here the sample spans about 930,000 distinct CDR3 sequences, about 28% being singletons. These records were also assigned to another study, of T cells of mothers and their children.

Source material: blood. The source is a woman aged 35 to 49 in good health.

This clonotype showed up many times. This may arise from a read error, as a much more abundant clone is one base away. This chain joins TRBV7-9 and TRBJ2-7, with 8 bases identical to TRBD1. Germline values: CDR1 SEHNR, CDR2 FQNEAQ (reference sequence). V gave up 4 bases and J gave up 9 bases; unmatched junction bases: 11. The CDR3 runs 14 residues. This CDR3 is CASSSRTGRKAQYF. The CDR3 nucleotides read TGTGCCAGCAGCTCGAGGACAGGGCGGAAAGCGCAGTACTTC. Variable domain in full (rest from reference TRBV7-9 and TRBJ2-7): DTGVSQNPRHKITKRGQNVTFRCDPISEHNRLYWYRQTLGQGPEFLTYFQNEAQLEKSRLLSDRFSAERPKGSFSTLEIQRTEQGDSAMYLCASSSRTGRKAQYFGPGTRLTVT.

There are a few counts of this clonotype. The chain recombines TRBV7-2 with TRBJ2-1; 11 nucleotides line up with TRBD1. The CDR3 spans 17 residues. Germline V gives CDR1 SGHTA, CDR2 FQGNSA. Trimming cost V 2 bases and J 1 base; bases outside gene matches: 4. The CDR3 DNA reads TGTGCCAGCAGCTTACCCGGACAGGGGGCGTCCTACAATGAGCAGTTCTTC. This sequence encodes CASSLPGQGASYNEQFF.

The chain recombines TRBV5-1 with TRBJ2-7, with TRBD1 matching 8 bases. This CDR3 spans 16 amino acids. Germline loops: CDR1 SGHRS, CDR2 YFSETQ. The trim removed 2 bases at V and 2 bases at J, leaving 9 bases unmatched. CDR3 coding DNA: TGCGCCAGCAGCTTCCCGGCGGACAGGGAGACCTACGAGCAGTACTTC. Translation gives CASSFPADRETYEQYF.

Comment on this clonotype: A much larger clone lies one base from this, so it may be a read error. The chain has TRBV12-3 or TRBV12-4 and TRBJ2-5; 11 bases align to TRBD1. The CDR3 consists of 15 residues. Trimming took 6 bases from V and 2 from J; bases not matched to a gene: 5. CDR3 residues: CASSWRDRGQETQYF. The CDR3 nucleotides read TGTGCCAGCAGCTGGAGGGACAGGGGGCAAGAGACCCAGTACTTC.

This clonotype has just a few counts. The chain combines TRBV4-3 with TRBJ2-1; 8 bases agree with TRBD2. The V and J ends lost 0 bases and 7 bases, in that order; junction bases with no gene match: 5. This CDR3 contains 15 residues. Germline CDR1 is LGHNA and CDR2 is YSLEER. CDR3: CASSQDRTGGNEQFF. CDR3 coding DNA: TGCGCCAGCAGCCAAGATAGAACGGGGGGGAATGAGCAGTTCTTC.

A word on this clonotype: At one end, the junction sequence differs from germline, possibly due to a read error. The chain joins TRBV28 to TRBJ2-5; D call uncertain. CDR3 length equals 12 residues. CDR1 and CDR2 (germline): MDHEN, SYDVKM. CDR3 amino acids: CVSSLGQETQYF. The CDR3 nucleotides are TGTGTCAGCAGTTTGGGCCAAGAGACCCAGTACTTC.

This clonotype was observed a handful of times. The J gene is TRBJ2-3, the V gene TRBV5-6; D not resolved. CDR3 length: 15 amino acids. The germline V gene has CDR1 SGHDT and CDR2 YYEEEE. V lost 4 bases to trimming and J lost 0 bases, with 12 bases between them. The CDR3 sequence: CASSPSPGSTDTQYF. For the CDR3, the DNA is TGTGCCAGCAGCCCGTCCCCAGGTAGCACAGATACGCAGTATTTT.

The chain has TRBV4-3 and TRBJ1-1; 7 bases map to TRBD1. The germline gives CDR1 LGHNA, CDR2 YSLEER. CDR3 size: 15 residues. J was trimmed by 8 bases and V by 0 bases; bases with no gene match: 9. The CDR3 spells CASSQDWGRGSEAFF. The DNA for the CDR3 is TGCGCCAGCAGCCAAGATTGGGGCAGGGGGTCCGAAGCTTTCTTT.

This rearrangement joins TRBV7-2 to TRBJ2-3; D perhaps matches TRBD2 (6 bases). This CDR3 is built from 16 residues. Trimming stripped 2 bases from V and 3 bases from J, with 15 bases between. The V gene's germline CDR1 is SGHTA and CDR2 FQGNSA. The CDR3 reads CASSLRPAGRTDTQYF. The CDR3 nucleotides read TGTGCCAGCAGCTTAAGGCCGGCAGGGAGGACAGATACGCAGTATTTT.

J is TRBJ2-3 and V is TRBV10-3; 7 bases fit TRBD1. Germline V gives CDR1 ENHRY, CDR2 SYGVKD. The CDR3 spans 17 residues. V dropped 0 bases and J dropped 0; count of bases not matched to a gene: 6. The DNA for the CDR3 is TGTGCCATCAGTGAGTCAAAAGGGGGCTCTAGCACAGATACGCAGTATTTT. Residues: CAISESKGGSSTDTQYF.

This clonotype was recorded a few times. V and J are TRBV7-2 and TRBJ1-1; D is undetermined. The CDR3 runs to 16 residues. The V end lost 3 bases, the J end lost 0 bases, and 14 bases lay between the germline ends. Germline V gives CDR1 SGHTA, CDR2 FQGNSA. CDR3 DNA: TGTGCCAGCAGCTTTCAAACACCGGGTATGAACACTGAAGCTTTCTTT. Translation: CASSFQTPGMNTEAFF.

This clonotype was recorded a few times. A much larger clone is a single base away; this may be a read error. The V and J genes are TRBV20-1 and TRBJ1-1; D is unresolved. CDR1 DFQATT and CDR2 SNEGSKA come from the germline V gene (reference sequence). CDR3 size: 12 residues. CDR3 nucleotides: TGCAGGGCTACCCGGAAGAACACTGAAGCTTTCTTT. Translated, it gives CRATRKNTEAFF.

This chain joins TRBV20-1 and TRBJ2-3, with D maybe TRBD2 (6 bases). Germline assignment: CDR1 DFQATT and CDR2 SNEGSKA (reference sequence). The V end lost 3 bases, the J end lost 10 bases, and 20 bases lay between the germline ends. This CDR3 has 14 residues. CDR3 DNA sequence: TGCAGTGCTAGCCCGCGGGGAAGTCCGGAGGCGCAGTATTTT. Amino acid sequence: CSASPRGSPEAQYF.

CDR3 in amino acids: CASSPNGRASYEQYF. Here the CDR3 DNA reads TGTGCCAGCAGCCCCAATGGGAGGGCCTCCTACGAGCAGTACTTC. The rearrangement links TRBV28 to TRBJ2-7; 7 nucleotides align to TRBD2. After removal of 6 bases from V and 0 bases from J, the junction contained 8 bases not matched to a gene. Germline V gene data show CDR1 as MDHEN and CDR2 as SYDVKM. The CDR3 has 15 residues.

Ten or more counts support this clonotype. This sequence joins TRBV18 and TRBJ2-3; D remains unclear. The V gene's germline CDR1 is KGHSH and CDR2 LQKENI. The CDR3 extends over 16 amino acids. V gave up 4 bases and J gave up 0 bases, with 14 bases separating them. CDR3 nucleotides: TGTGCCAGCTCACTTGCAGACGTAACTAGCACAGATACGCAGTATTTT. It is translated as CASSLADVTSTDTQYF.

The chain combines TRBV15 with TRBJ1-1; the D is unclear. CDR1 is LNHNV and CDR2 is YYDKDF in the germline V gene (reference sequence). The CDR3 covers 14 residues. Trimming left V 3 bases short and J 2 bases short, with 10 bases between. CDR3 sequence: CATSSRTKNTEAFF. CDR3 DNA: TGTGCCACCAGCAGCCGGACCAAAAACACTGAAGCTTTCTTT.

The sample holds a few counts of this clonotype. This may arise from a read error, as a much more abundant clone is one base away. The rearrangement links TRBV7-2 to TRBJ1-6; 8 bases fit TRBD1. V lost 5 bases to trimming and J lost 10 bases; unmatched junction nucleotides: 4. The CDR3 covers 13 residues. The germline V gene encodes CDR1 SGHTA and CDR2 FQGNSA. This CDR3 reads CASSPDRVSPLHF. The CDR3 nucleotides read TGTGCCAGCAGCCCGGACAGGGTATCACCCCTCCACTTT.

This clonotype was observed at least ten times. Relative to the germline gene, one junction end is altered; a read error may explain this. The rearrangement joins TRBV5-1 to TRBJ2-7, with unresolved D. The CDR3 extends over 12 amino acids. Germline loops: CDR1 SGHRS, CDR2 YFSETQ. The CDR3 region is CASRSISYEQYF. The CDR3 region has the DNA TGTGCCAGCAGGTCGATCAGCTACGAGCAGTACTTC.

With respect to this clonotype: A much larger clone differs by one base, so this may be a read error. The J gene is TRBJ1-5, the V gene TRBV12-3 or TRBV12-4; D remains unclear. The V gene lost 3 bases and the J gene lost 11 bases, with 14 bases spanning the gap. This CDR3 region has 13 residues. CDR3 in amino acids: CASSLGGPHTQHF. CDR3 DNA sequence: TGTGCCAGCAGTTTGGGCGGGCCCCATACCCAGCATTTT.

This clonotype was counted only a few times. The genes are TRBV29-1 and TRBJ2-3; 7 nucleotides align to TRBD1. The CDR3 covers 11 residues. Per the germline V gene, CDR1 is SQVTM and CDR2 is ANQGSEA. CDR3 sequence reads: CSHTEGATQYF. DNA for the CDR3: TGCAGTCACACCGAGGGGGCTACGCAGTATTTT.

This clonotype was counted ten times or more. This chain connects TRBV10-3 to TRBJ2-1; 10 positions agree with TRBD2. This CDR3 has 13 amino acids. Germline assignment: CDR1 ENHRY and CDR2 SYGVKD. The ends lost 8 bases at V and 6 bases at J; junction bases unmatched: 4. Here the CDR3 reads CAIGTSVSNEQFF. The CDR3 DNA is TGTGCCATCGGGACTAGCGTTTCCAATGAGCAGTTCTTC.

To note about this clonotype: At one boundary the junction diverges from the germline segment, which might be a read error. This chain connects TRBV7-2 to TRBJ2-1, with D perhaps TRBD2 (7 bases). CDR1 and CDR2 from the germline V gene are SGHTA and FQGNSA. This CDR3 contains 16 residues. The CDR3 DNA sequence: TGTGCCAACAGCTTGGAAGTGGGGGGGCCCTACAATGAGCAGTTCTTC. Protein product: CANSLEVGGPYNEQFF.

This clonotype occurred many times. The chain employs TRBV20-1 and TRBJ2-1; 8 bases align to TRBD2. Germline lookup yields CDR1 DFQATT and CDR2 SNEGSKA (reference sequence). The trim removed 4 bases at V and 10 bases at J, leaving 18 bases unmatched. CDR3 size: 16 residues. The CDR3 loop is CSATGSAGGGPLEQFF. The CDR3 bases are TGCAGTGCTACAGGGTCGGCGGGGGGCGGCCCTTTAGAGCAGTTCTTC.

This rearrangement joins TRBV29-1 to TRBJ2-7; 7 nucleotides align to TRBD1. The CDR3 runs to 13 residues. V dropped 8 bases and J dropped 2; count of bases not matched to a gene: 9. Germline CDR1 and CDR2: SQVTM and ANQGSEA. The CDR3 sequence is CSCRNRGAYEQYF. DNA for the CDR3: TGCAGCTGTAGGAACAGGGGAGCCTACGAGCAGTACTTC.

Ten or more counts support this clonotype. V gene TRBV20-1 combines with J gene TRBJ2-7; 7 positions match TRBD1. This CDR3 spans 15 amino acids. With V trimmed by 1 base and J by 1 base, 7 bases remained unmatched. The germline CDR1 and CDR2 sequences are DFQATT and SNEGSKA (reference sequence). The CDR3 spells CSARAHRGPSYEQYF. Here the CDR3 DNA reads TGCAGTGCTAGAGCGCACAGGGGACCATCCTACGAGCAGTACTTC.

This sequence joins TRBV27 and TRBJ2-1; 10 bases are shared with TRBD1. Germline loops: CDR1 MNHEY, CDR2 SMNVEV (reference sequence). V lost 6 bases, J lost 6 bases, and 5 bases stayed unmatched. The CDR3 has 14 amino acids. The CDR3 sequence is CASSRRDRGNEQFF. In DNA, the CDR3 is TGTGCCAGCAGCCGCCGGGACAGGGGCAATGAGCAGTTCTTC.

This clonotype has only a few counts. The V call is TRBV6-6, the J call TRBJ2-2; the match to TRBD1 covers 9 bases. V shed 9 bases, J shed 2 bases, and the junction held 7 bases outside the gene matches. The CDR3 is made up of 15 amino acids. The V gene's germline CDR1 is MNHNY and CDR2 SVGAGI (reference sequence). The chain's CDR3 is CASKRTGVNTGELFF. CDR3 sequence (DNA): TGTGCCAGTAAACGGACAGGGGTAAACACCGGGGAGCTGTTTTTT.

The chain recombines TRBV20-1 with TRBJ2-7; 12 bases fit TRBD2. Germline-derived CDR1 and CDR2 are DFQATT and SNEGSKA (reference sequence). V trimming: 3 bases; J trimming: 2 bases; junction bases outside the gene matches: 8. The CDR3 contains 16 residues. The CDR3 nucleotides are TGCAGTGCTAGCCTCCTCACTAGCGGGGGGCCCTACGAGCAGTACTTC. The encoded protein is CSASLLTSGGPYEQYF.

This clonotype was counted between two and nine times. One end of the junction does not line up with germline, which may come from a read error. The chain has TRBV5-1 and TRBJ2-1, with D perhaps matching TRBD2 (7 bases). The CDR3 length is 15 residues. The germline V gene has CDR1 SGHRS and CDR2 YFSETQ. The CDR3 coding sequence is TGCGCCAGCAGCTTGGAAGGGGGGGCCAGGTATGAGCTGTTCTTC. This codes for CASSLEGGARYELFF.

This clonotype was detected a few times. This chain connects TRBV4-2 to TRBJ2-5; TRBD2 aligns across 9 bases. Trimming took 0 bases from V and 3 from J; bases not matched to a gene: 11. The CDR3 extends over 18 amino acids. CDR1 and CDR2 from the germline V gene are LGHNA and YNFKEQ. This CDR3 is CASSQDRLAGSQEETQYF. The CDR3 bases are TGTGCCAGCAGCCAAGATCGGCTAGCGGGGAGCCAGGAAGAGACCCAGTACTTC.

CDR3: CASSYRQGTSTSYEQYF. The CDR3 DNA is TGTGCCAGCAGTTACCGACAGGGTACCAGTACTTCCTACGAGCAGTACTTC. V and J are TRBV6-5 and TRBJ2-7; 7 bases match TRBD1. The trim removed 2 bases at V and 1 base at J, leaving 11 bases unmatched. The CDR3 has 17 amino acids. Germline lookup yields CDR1 MNHEY and CDR2 SVGAGI.

The gene calls are TRBV6-6 and TRBJ1-5; 7 bases align to TRBD1. Germline V gene sequence: CDR1 MNHNY, CDR2 SVGAGI (reference sequence). This CDR3 is built from 13 residues. After removal of 0 bases from V and 13 bases from J, the junction contained 6 bases not matched to a gene. The CDR3 region is CASSYSRQGDQHF. DNA of the CDR3: TGTGCCAGCAGTTACTCGCGGCAGGGGGATCAGCATTTT.